This TCR beta chain was sequenced during a study of CD8+ T cells in alopecia areata. At the level of the study: Treated patients received oral tofacitinib, 5 to 10 mg twice daily. Points from the study as a whole: Among the top 100, expanded CD8+ clones were significantly decreased by tofacitinib, as was scalp clonality.

About this clone itself: Its target is not known.

The CDR3 has 15 amino acids. Trimming cost V 10 bases and J 3 bases, with 22 bases left between them. CDR1 and CDR2 from the germline V gene are SEHNR and FQNEAQ (reference sequence). Specified treatment: oral pan-JAK inhibitor, 5-10 mg twice daily. RNA was extracted and reverse transcribed into cDNA as the sequencing template. Method: immunoSEQ multiplex PCR; TCRdb's copy keeps in-frame clones and lacks some. There are over 80,000 clones in the sample; 40% to 50% occur only once, and more than 15% lies in the top ten. This sequence joins TRBV7-9 and TRBJ2-7; D ambiguous. The origin of this receptor is a human donor with alopecia areata. The sample here was CD8+ T cells sorted from blood, taken at week 24, from a patient treated with tofacitinib. CDR3 amino acids: CATVGGGSNGYEQYF. The CDR3 region has the DNA TGTGCCACCGTGGGCGGCGGATCCAATGGCTACGAGCAGTACTTC.